One TCR beta chain is described in this entry. The final CDR3 position lacks the conserved phenylalanine or tryptophan, pointing to a likely read error. The data originate from a study of T cells in Graves' hyperthyroidism and ophthalmopathy. Study context: Peripheral blood collection took place at initial diagnosis, before any treatment.

Patients counted as stable if ophthalmopathy did not develop within 18 months. Amplified TCR beta CDR3 regions derived from RNA transcripts. Using the HTBI primer set, a first-round RT-PCR was run on the TCR CDR3. A single record per CDR3 protein comes from TCRdb applying MiXCR to the multiplex PCR reads. The table includes around 760,000 distinct CDR3 sequences, under 45% detected once. The CDR3 length is 13 residues. V lost 6 bases, J lost 8 bases, and 7 bases stayed unmatched. Germline V CDR1 and CDR2: ENHRY, SYGVKD. The TCR sequence derives from a woman in her forties with Graves' hyperthyroidism. The chain has TRBV10-3 and TRBJ1-2; 9 bases agree with TRBD1. Sequenced: blood. CDR3 sequence reads: CAIRGTGQGGYTL. CDR3 in DNA: TGTGCCATCAGAGGGACAGGGCAGGGCGGCTACACCCTC.